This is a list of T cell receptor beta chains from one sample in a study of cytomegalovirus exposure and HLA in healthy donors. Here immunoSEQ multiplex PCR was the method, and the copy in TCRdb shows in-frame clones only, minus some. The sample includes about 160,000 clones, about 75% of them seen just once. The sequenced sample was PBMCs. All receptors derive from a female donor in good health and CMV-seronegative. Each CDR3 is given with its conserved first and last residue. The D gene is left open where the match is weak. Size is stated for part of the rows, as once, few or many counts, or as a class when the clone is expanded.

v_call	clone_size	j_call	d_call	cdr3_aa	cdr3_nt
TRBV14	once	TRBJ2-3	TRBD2	CASSQILAGGRRTRTDTQYF	TGTGCCAGCAGCCAGATACTAGCGGGGGGGCGGAGGACGAGGACAGATACGCAGTATTTT
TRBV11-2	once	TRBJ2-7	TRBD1	CASSLASGQGYEQYF	TGTGCCAGCAGCTTAGCTTCGGGACAGGGGTACGAGCAGTACTTC
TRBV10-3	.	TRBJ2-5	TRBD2	CAIGLAGGEETQYF	TGTGCCATAGGACTAGCGGGGGGTGAAGAGACCCAGTACTTC
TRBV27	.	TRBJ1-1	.	CASSWTANTEAFF	TGTGCCAGCAGTTGGACAGCTAACACTGAAGCTTTCTTT
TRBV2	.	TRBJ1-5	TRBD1	CASSDWTGSDQPQHF	TGTGCCAGCAGCGACTGGACAGGGTCTGATCAGCCCCAGCATTTT
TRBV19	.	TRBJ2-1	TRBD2	CASSRLAGVMSYNEQFF	TGTGCCAGTAGCCGCCTAGCGGGAGTAATGTCCTACAATGAGCAGTTCTTC
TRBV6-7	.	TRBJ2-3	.	CASSHQAPSTDTQYF	TGTGCCAGCAGTCACCAGGCTCCTAGCACAGATACGCAGTATTTT
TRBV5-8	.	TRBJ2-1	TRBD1	CASSLGGPRGNEQFF	TGTGCCAGCAGCTTGGGGGGCCCCAGGGGGAATGAGCAGTTCTTC
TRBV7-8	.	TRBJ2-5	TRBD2	CASSLGVGVAGGPLETQYF	TGTGCCAGCAGCTTAGGTGTCGGGGTGGCGGGAGGGCCCCTGGAGACCCAGTACTTC
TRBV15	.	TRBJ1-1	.	CATSRDGGSNTEAFF	TGTGCCACCAGCAGAGATGGAGGGTCGAACACTGAAGCTTTCTTT
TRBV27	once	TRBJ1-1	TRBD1	CASSPGQGAREAFF	TGTGCCAGCAGTCCTGGACAGGGGGCGCGTGAAGCTTTCTTT
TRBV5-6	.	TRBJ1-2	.	CASSLGRDYGYTF	TGTGCCAGCAGCTTGGGCAGGGACTATGGCTACACCTTC
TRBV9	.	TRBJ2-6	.	CASSSGLSGANVLTF	TGTGCCAGCAGCTCAGGACTTTCTGGGGCCAACGTCCTGACTTTC
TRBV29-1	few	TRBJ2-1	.	CSVAGSRPDEQFF	TGCAGCGTTGCGGGTTCTCGACCAGATGAGCAGTTCTTC
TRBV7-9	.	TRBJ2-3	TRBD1	CASSLDRGSTDTQYF	TGTGCCAGCAGCCTGGACAGGGGGAGCACAGATACGCAGTATTTT
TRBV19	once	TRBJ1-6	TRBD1	CASSPDRGGGNSPLHF	TGTGCCAGTAGCCCGGACAGGGGAGGCGGGAATTCACCCCTCCACTTT
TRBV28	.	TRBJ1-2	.	CASSLSTGANYGYTF	TGTGCCAGCAGTTTATCGACGGGGGCTAACTATGGCTACACCTTC
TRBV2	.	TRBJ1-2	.	CASSGAVPGGYTF	TGTGCCAGCAGTGGTGCGGTTCCGGGGGGCTACACCTTC
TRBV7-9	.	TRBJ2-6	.	CASIPLRAGANVLTF	TGTGCCAGCATCCCTCTCCGGGCTGGGGCCAACGTCCTGACTTTC
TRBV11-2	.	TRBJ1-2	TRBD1	CASSQGTGTNYGYTF	TGTGCCAGCAGCCAGGGGACAGGTACTAACTATGGCTACACCTTC
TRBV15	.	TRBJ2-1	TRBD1	CATSRAGTGFREQFF	TGTGCCACCAGCAGAGCCGGGACAGGGTTCCGTGAGCAGTTCTTC
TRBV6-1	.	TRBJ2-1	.	CASSESGTYLHNEQFF	TGTGCCAGCAGTGAATCCGGGACTTATCTTCACAATGAGCAGTTCTTC
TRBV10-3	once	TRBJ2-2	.	CASRGKFTGELFF	TGTGCCTCCAGGGGTAAGTTCACCGGGGAGCTGTTTTTT
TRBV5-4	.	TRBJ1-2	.	CASIMGPANYGYTF	TGTGCCAGCATCATGGGCCCAGCTAACTATGGCTACACCTTC
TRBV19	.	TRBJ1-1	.	CASSTGSLPEAFF	TGTGCCAGTAGCACAGGCTCTTTACCTGAAGCTTTCTTT
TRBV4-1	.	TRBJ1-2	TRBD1	CASSQQPGQGMGGYTF	TGCGCCAGCAGCCAGCAACCGGGACAGGGAATGGGGGGCTACACCTTC
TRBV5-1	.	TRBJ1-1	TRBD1	CASSSGTGEYTEAFF	TGCGCCAGCAGCTCAGGGACAGGGGAGTACACTGAAGCTTTCTTT
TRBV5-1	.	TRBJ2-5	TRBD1	CASSSNRGGETQYF	TGCGCCAGCAGCTCAAACAGGGGTGGGGAGACCCAGTACTTC
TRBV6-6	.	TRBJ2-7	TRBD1	CASRPSGTGIEEQYF	TGTGCCAGCAGGCCATCCGGGACAGGGATCGAGGAGCAGTACTTC
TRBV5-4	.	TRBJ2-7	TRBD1	CASSSPGQGAVYEQYF	TGTGCCAGCAGCTCGCCGGGACAGGGGGCAGTCTACGAGCAGTACTTC
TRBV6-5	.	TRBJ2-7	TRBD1	CASSYLGTATYEQYF	TGTGCCAGCAGTTACCTCGGGACAGCTACCTACGAGCAGTACTTC
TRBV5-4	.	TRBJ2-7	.	CASSLESGAYEQYF	TGTGCCAGCAGCTTGGAGAGCGGAGCCTACGAGCAGTACTTC
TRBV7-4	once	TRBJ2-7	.	CASSLALRHGGRASYEQYF	TGTGCCAGCAGCTTAGCTCTACGCCATGGTGGGCGGGCTTCCTACGAGCAGTACTTC
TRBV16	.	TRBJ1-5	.	CASSVRTGRNQPQHF	TGTGCCAGCAGCGTTAGAACAGGGAGAAATCAGCCCCAGCATTTT
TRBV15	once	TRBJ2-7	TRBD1	CATSRYGTAEQYF	TGTGCCACCAGCAGGTATGGGACAGCCGAGCAGTACTTC
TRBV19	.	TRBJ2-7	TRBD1	CASSAGTGRSYEQYF	TGTGCCAGTAGTGCAGGGACAGGTCGATCCTACGAGCAGTACTTC
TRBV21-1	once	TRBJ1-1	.	CASSEHTGQHTEAFF	TGTGCCAGCAGCGAACATACAGGTCAACACACTGAAGCTTTCTTT